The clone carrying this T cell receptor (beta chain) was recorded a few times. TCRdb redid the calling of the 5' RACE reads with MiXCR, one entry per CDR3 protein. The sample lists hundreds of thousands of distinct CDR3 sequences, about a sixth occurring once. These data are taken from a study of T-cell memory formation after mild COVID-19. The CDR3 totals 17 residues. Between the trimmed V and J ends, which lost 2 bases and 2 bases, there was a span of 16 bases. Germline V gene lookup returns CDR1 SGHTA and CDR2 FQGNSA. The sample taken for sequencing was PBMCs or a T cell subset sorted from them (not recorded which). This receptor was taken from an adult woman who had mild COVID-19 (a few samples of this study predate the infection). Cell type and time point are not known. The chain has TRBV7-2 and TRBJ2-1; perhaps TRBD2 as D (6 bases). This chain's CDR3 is CASSLRRGLGPYNEQFF. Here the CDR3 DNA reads TGTGCCAGCAGCTTAAGAAGGGGACTGGGGCCCTACAATGAGCAGTTCTTC.